The clone carrying this TCR beta chain was counted at least ten times. V lost 10 bases, J lost 1 base, and 15 bases lay in between. The CDR3 loop spans 14 amino acids. Both TCRalpha and TCRbeta chains were reverse transcribed with V-gene-specific primers. Amplification of TCRs used a constant-region primer and V-primer adapter for around 18 PCR cycles. TCRdb ran MiXCR on the reads and lists one entry per CDR3 protein. The top ten clones hold 4.1% of a sample with 95,000 to 100,000 distinct CDR3 sequences, around 20% of them seen once. This entry is derived from a study of low-dose radiotherapy and immunotherapy resistance in tumors. Whole-study context: With fractions of 0.5 Gy given every 2 weeks, Cohort 1 accumulated a total of 6.5 Gy. Every two weeks, cyclophosphamide 200 mg/m2 was infused one day before radiation plus immunotherapy. Over 26 weeks, cohort 2 got 1 Gy every two weeks, reaching 13 Gy.

Time point specified: after trial treatment. Treatment reported: LDRT plus nivolumab, ipilimumab, low-dose cyclophosphamide and aspirin (RACIN trial). Treatment of the donors consisted of nivolumab and ipilimumab (plus aspirin, low-dose cyclophosphamide and low-dose radiotherapy). Sequencing used PBMCs, obtained after low-dose radiotherapy plus immunotherapy. The genes are TRBV12-3 or TRBV12-4 and TRBJ2-3, with D perhaps given as TRBD1 or TRBD2 (5 bases each). This TCR was sampled from a male donor with prostate cancer. In DNA form, the CDR3 reads TGTGCCACCTCGACGTTGGGGGGCACAGATACGCAGTATTTT. It codes for CATSTLGGTDTQYF.